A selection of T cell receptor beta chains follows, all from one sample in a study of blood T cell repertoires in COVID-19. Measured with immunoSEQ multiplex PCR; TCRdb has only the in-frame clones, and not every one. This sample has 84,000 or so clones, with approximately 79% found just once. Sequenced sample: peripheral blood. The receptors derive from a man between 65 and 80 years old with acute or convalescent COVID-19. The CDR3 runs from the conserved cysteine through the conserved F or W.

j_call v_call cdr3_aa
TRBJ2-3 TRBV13 CASAEISADTQYF
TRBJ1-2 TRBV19 CASSRDRGIYGYTF
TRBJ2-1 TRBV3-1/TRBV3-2 CASSQGQAGGSEQFF
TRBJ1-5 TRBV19 CASSSQISNQPQHF
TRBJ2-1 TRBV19 CASSIASGGYNEQFF
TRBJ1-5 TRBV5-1 CASSLGPGLNQPQHF
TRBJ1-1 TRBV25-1 CASKTGNTEAFF
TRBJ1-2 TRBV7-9 CASSRQGAEGGYTF
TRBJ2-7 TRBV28 CASSPDLYEQYF
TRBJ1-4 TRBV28 CASSPPGATNEKLFF
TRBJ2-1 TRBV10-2 CASRRGNEQFF
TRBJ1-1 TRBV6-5 CASSSGTGKKDTEAFF
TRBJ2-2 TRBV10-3 CAISGQVLDTGELFF
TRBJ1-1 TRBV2 CASSDLRTNNEAFF
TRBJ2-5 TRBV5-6 CASSSFWTLRERETQYF
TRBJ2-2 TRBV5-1 CATREATSAGELFF
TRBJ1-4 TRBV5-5 CASSLAGFATNEKLFF
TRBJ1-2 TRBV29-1 CSVRTGKLGYTF
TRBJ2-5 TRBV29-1 CSVEGFGGVETQYF
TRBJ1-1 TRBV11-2 CASSLDPRFTEAFF
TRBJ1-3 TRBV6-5 CASRRPGGNTIYF
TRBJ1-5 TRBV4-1 CASSQEMTLNQPQHF
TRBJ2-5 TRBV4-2 CASSQARSSGGPGGTQYF
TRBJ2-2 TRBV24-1 CATGSRTGRSNTGELFF
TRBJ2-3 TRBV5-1 CASSSTDRGITDTQYF
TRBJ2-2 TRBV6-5 CASRSGGNTGELFF
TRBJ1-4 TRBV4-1 CASSQGGRLEKLFF
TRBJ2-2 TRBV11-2 CASSLERGGRTGELFF
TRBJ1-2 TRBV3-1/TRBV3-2 CASSQEGRGYTF
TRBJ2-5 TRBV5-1 CASSLRGDQETQYF
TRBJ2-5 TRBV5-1 CASSLAGAHSGAETQYF
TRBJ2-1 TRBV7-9 CASSPRGYNEQFF
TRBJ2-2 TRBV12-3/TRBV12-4 CASSFGQPGELFF
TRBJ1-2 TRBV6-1 CASSETGTGGRNYGYTF
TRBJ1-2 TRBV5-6 CASSFNLDGYTF
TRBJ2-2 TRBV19 CASSMDRANTGELFF
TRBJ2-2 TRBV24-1 CASSQGRELFF
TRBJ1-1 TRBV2 CASYSLNTEAFF
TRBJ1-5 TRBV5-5 CASSLAGDQPQHF
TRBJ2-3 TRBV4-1 CASSQDPFASGGTQYF
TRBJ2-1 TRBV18 CASSRQTGGLGNEQFF
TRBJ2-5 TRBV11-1 CASSPRGGEVTQYF
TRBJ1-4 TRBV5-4 CASSFGGINTNEKLFF
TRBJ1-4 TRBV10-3 CAHETGFEKLFF
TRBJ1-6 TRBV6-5 CASSYSGGNNSPLHF
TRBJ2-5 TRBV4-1 CASSQGRAGETQYF
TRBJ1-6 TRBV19 CASSPRGPQDSPLHF
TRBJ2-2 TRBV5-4 CASSLGAGGLNTGELFF
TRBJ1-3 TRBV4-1 CASSRDRIAGNTIYF
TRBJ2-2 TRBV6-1 CASSEVSGRVPTGELFF
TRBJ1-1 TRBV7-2 CASSPGGLNTEAFF
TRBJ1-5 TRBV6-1 CASSELEAAQHF
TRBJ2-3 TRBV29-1 CSTRRGTSGEGDTQYF
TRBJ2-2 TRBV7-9 CASSLGRTGVDPGELFF
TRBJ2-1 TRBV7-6 CASSFLLTEQFF
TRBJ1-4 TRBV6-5 CATQGQMNEKLFF
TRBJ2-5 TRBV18 CASSVRGPGETQYF
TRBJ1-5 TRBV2 CASTPTGGGQPQHF